This TCR beta chain was observed in a study of beta chain features in type 1 diabetes. This clone was seen only a few times. Isolated RNA was reverse transcribed in full, so expressed TCRB transcripts were sequenced. The method was immunoSEQ multiplex PCR; TCRdb's version includes in-frame clones alone and lacks a portion of them. Of around 500,000 clones in the sample, about 30% were seen once. Looked up from germline, CDR1 is GTSNPN and CDR2 is SVGIG (reference sequence). Between the trimmed V and J ends, which lost 2 bases and 3 bases, there was a span of 7 bases. The CDR3 is made up of 13 amino acids.

The receptor was derived from a man between 18 and 29 years old in good health. The sequenced sample was naive CD4+ T cells from blood. The V gene is TRBV30, the J gene TRBJ2-2; D gene unclear. The CDR3 DNA reads TGTGCCTGGAGTCGAATTCACACCGGGGAGCTGTTTTTT. Translated, it gives CAWSRIHTGELFF.